The subject of this entry is one T cell receptor beta chain. In the authors' methods: The assay estimated nucleated cells by amplifying reference gene primers. Clones were sequenced by immunoSEQ multiplex PCR, and TCRdb holds only the in-frame ones, with some missing. V and J calls and clone size are those listed in that table; D and trimming were worked out from the DNA. This repertoire shows about 160,000 clones, 90% to 95% found once; its top ten account for about 4.5%. Trimming at V came to 6 bases and at J to 3 bases, leaving 7 bases not matched to a gene. The CDR3 consists of 15 residues. Germline V gives CDR1 MNHNY, CDR2 SVGAGI (reference sequence). These data come from a study of blood T cell repertoires in COVID-19.

The clonotype originates from a woman aged 45-59 years with acute or convalescent COVID-19. The rearrangement uses TRBV6-6 and TRBJ2-1, with 8 bases aligning to TRBD1. Sequencing input: peripheral blood. CDR3 amino acids: CASSRSTGVYNEQFF. CDR3 DNA: TGTGCCAGCAGCCGCTCGACAGGGGTCTACAATGAGCAGTTCTTC.